The source of this T cell receptor beta chain is a study of PD-1 blockade in classical Hodgkin lymphoma. Looking at the study overall: Each patient was given nivolumab 3 mg/kg through a vein every 2 weeks.

The protocol was immunoSEQ multiplex PCR, while the TCRdb copy is restricted to in-frame clones and leaves out a portion. The sample has around 60,000 clones, 88% seen once. V dropped 4 bases and J dropped 0; count of bases not matched to a gene: 7. The CDR3 is 16 residues long. CDR1 and CDR2 (germline): KGHSH, LQKENI. Note on this clone: The antigen is undetermined.

Study-level findings and limits: Baseline TCR diversity was reportedly lower in newly diagnosed patients than healthy donors. TCR diversity rose significantly by C4D1 in CD4+ but not CD8+ cells.

Relapses following autologous stem cell transplantation were seen in all patients, with brentuximab vedotin exposure varying. Best responses were complete response, partial response or progressive disease. The rearrangement uses TRBV18 and TRBJ2-7; TRBD1 aligns across 9 bases. The sample consisted of peripheral blood mononuclear cells (PBMCs), taken before the second cycle of nivolumab. The clonotype originates from a human donor with classical Hodgkin lymphoma. The CDR3 here is CASSRSGTGRSYEQYF. The CDR3 bases are TGTGCCAGCTCACGTTCCGGGACAGGGCGCTCCTACGAGCAGTACTTC. Full variable domain (remainder filled in from reference TRBV18 and TRBJ2-7): NAGVMQNPRHLVRRRGQEARLRCSPMKGHSHVYWYRQLPEEGLKFMVYLQKENIIDESGMPKERFSAEFPKEGPSILRIQQVVRGDSAAYFCASSRSGTGRSYEQYFGPGTRLTVT.